A selection of T cell receptor beta chains follows, all from one sample in a study of T cell responses to AZD1222 COVID-19 vaccine. Clones were sequenced by immunoSEQ multiplex PCR, and TCRdb holds only the in-frame ones, with some missing. This sample has about 120,000 clones, with over 75% found just once. Source: peripheral blood, taken on day 0 of AZD1222 vaccination. All receptors come from an adult in good health. The CDR3 runs from the conserved cysteine through the conserved F or W. Each record gives: V gene, clone size, J gene, D gene, CDR3 DNA, CDR3 protein. A D gene is named only where the DNA matches it firmly. Size is omitted from some rows. Given values are once, few, many or a class for expanded clones.

V gene: TRBV30; clone size: -; J gene: TRBJ1-4; D gene: -; CDR3 DNA: TGTGCCTGGAGTGTAACGGGGACTAATGAAAAACTGTTTTTT; CDR3 protein: CAWSVTGTNEKLFF
V gene: TRBV29-1; clone size: -; J gene: TRBJ1-5; D gene: TRBD1; CDR3 DNA: TGCAGCGTTGCTGGAGACAGGGCGGCCCCCCAGCATTTT; CDR3 protein: CSVAGDRAAPQHF
V gene: TRBV7-9; clone size: -; J gene: TRBJ2-1; D gene: -; CDR3 DNA: TGTGCCAGCAGCTCCTTTGAGGGAGCCTACAATGAGCAGTTCTTC; CDR3 protein: CASSSFEGAYNEQFF
V gene: TRBV27; clone size: -; J gene: TRBJ2-7; D gene: TRBD1; CDR3 DNA: TGTGCCAGCACAGGGACAGGGAAGAGCGAGCAGTACTTC; CDR3 protein: CASTGTGKSEQYF
V gene: TRBV5-1; clone size: once; J gene: TRBJ2-7; D gene: -; CDR3 DNA: TGCGCCAGCAGCTTGGACACGGTCTACGAGCAGTACTTC; CDR3 protein: CASSLDTVYEQYF
V gene: TRBV6-5; clone size: -; J gene: TRBJ1-5; D gene: TRBD1; CDR3 DNA: TGTGCCAGCAGCGCCGGGACAGGGTATCAGCCCCAGCATTTT; CDR3 protein: CASSAGTGYQPQHF
V gene: TRBV19; clone size: -; J gene: TRBJ2-7; D gene: -; CDR3 DNA: TGTGCCAGTAGCGGGAGCCCCACCTACGAGCAGTACTTC; CDR3 protein: CASSGSPTYEQYF
V gene: TRBV4-2; clone size: -; J gene: TRBJ2-7; D gene: TRBD1; CDR3 DNA: TGTGCCAGCAGCCAGCAGGGGGAACGCAATTACGAGCAGTACTTC; CDR3 protein: CASSQQGERNYEQYF
V gene: TRBV30; clone size: -; J gene: TRBJ1-2; D gene: -; CDR3 DNA: TGTGCCTGGAGTCGCGGAGACTACTATGGCTACACCTTC; CDR3 protein: CAWSRGDYYGYTF
V gene: TRBV27; clone size: once; J gene: TRBJ2-7; D gene: TRBD1; CDR3 DNA: TGTGCCAGCACACGACGGACAGGGCAAGGCTACGAGCAGTACTTC; CDR3 protein: CASTRRTGQGYEQYF
V gene: TRBV7-8; clone size: -; J gene: TRBJ1-5; D gene: -; CDR3 DNA: TGTGCCAGCAGCTTAGCAGGGCTTCAGCCCCAGCATTTT; CDR3 protein: CASSLAGLQPQHF
V gene: TRBV14; clone size: -; J gene: TRBJ2-7; D gene: -; CDR3 DNA: TGTGCCAGCAGCCCCGTACTGGTGGGAGACTACGAGCAGTACTTC; CDR3 protein: CASSPVLVGDYEQYF
V gene: TRBV6-5; clone size: -; J gene: TRBJ1-3; D gene: TRBD1; CDR3 DNA: TGTGCCAGCAGTTTGACAGGGGGAAACACCATATATTTT; CDR3 protein: CASSLTGGNTIYF
V gene: TRBV10-1; clone size: once; J gene: TRBJ1-3; D gene: -; CDR3 DNA: TGCGCCAGCAGTGAGGAAAGGGGCCCTGGAAACACCATATATTTT; CDR3 protein: CASSEERGPGNTIYF
V gene: TRBV29-1; clone size: -; J gene: TRBJ2-1; D gene: TRBD2; CDR3 DNA: TGCAGCGGTGACACTAGCGCCACATGGGGCAATGAGCAGTTCTTC; CDR3 protein: CSGDTSATWGNEQFF
V gene: TRBV6-5; clone size: -; J gene: TRBJ2-7; D gene: -; CDR3 DNA: TGTGCCAGCAGTTACAGGGGAGGCGAGCAGTACTTC; CDR3 protein: CASSYRGGEQYF
V gene: TRBV19; clone size: -; J gene: TRBJ2-7; D gene: -; CDR3 DNA: TGTGCCAGTAGTATTACCAGAGGCTACGAGCAGTACTTC; CDR3 protein: CASSITRGYEQYF
V gene: TRBV14; clone size: -; J gene: TRBJ2-2; D gene: TRBD1; CDR3 DNA: TGTGCCAGCAGCCACTACGAGGGGGCGATCACCGGGGAGCTGTTTTTT; CDR3 protein: CASSHYEGAITGELFF
V gene: TRBV5-1; clone size: -; J gene: TRBJ2-3; D gene: -; CDR3 DNA: TGCGCCAGCAGCGCCAGACAGTTTAGCACAGATACGCAGTATTTT; CDR3 protein: CASSARQFSTDTQYF
V gene: TRBV28; clone size: -; J gene: TRBJ2-3; D gene: TRBD2; CDR3 DNA: TGTGCCAGCAGTTTATTGGGAGCGGGGGAGTCTGATACGCAGTATTTT; CDR3 protein: CASSLLGAGESDTQYF
V gene: TRBV30; clone size: once; J gene: TRBJ2-7; D gene: TRBD2; CDR3 DNA: TGTGCCTGGAGACCGGGACTAGCGGGATACGAGCAGTACTTC; CDR3 protein: CAWRPGLAGYEQYF
V gene: TRBV6-5; clone size: once; J gene: TRBJ1-1; D gene: -; CDR3 DNA: TGTGCCAGCAGTTACTCGGCGGGAATAAACACTGAAGCTTTCTTT; CDR3 protein: CASSYSAGINTEAFF
V gene: TRBV18; clone size: -; J gene: TRBJ2-6; D gene: TRBD1; CDR3 DNA: TGTGCCAGCTCACCGGGACAGGGGCTTCGCTCTGGGGCCAACGTCCTGACTTTC; CDR3 protein: CASSPGQGLRSGANVLTF
V gene: TRBV4-3; clone size: -; J gene: TRBJ2-7; D gene: -; CDR3 DNA: TGCGCCAGCAGCCGGGCAACTGGGGACGAGCAGTACTTC; CDR3 protein: CASSRATGDEQYF
V gene: TRBV6-4; clone size: -; J gene: TRBJ2-1; D gene: -; CDR3 DNA: TGTGCCAGCACCTCCCGACTGGGCTCCTACAATGAGCAGTTCTTC; CDR3 protein: CASTSRLGSYNEQFF
V gene: TRBV6-4; clone size: -; J gene: TRBJ2-7; D gene: -; CDR3 DNA: TGTGCCCCCACAACCGGGACGGAGTTTGGGATCGAGCAGTACTTC; CDR3 protein: CAPTTGTEFGIEQYF
V gene: TRBV6-1; clone size: -; J gene: TRBJ1-1; D gene: -; CDR3 DNA: TGTGCCAGCAGTGAATACGCCCTAGAAGCTTTCTTT; CDR3 protein: CASSEYALEAFF
V gene: TRBV6-5; clone size: -; J gene: TRBJ1-1; D gene: -; CDR3 DNA: TGTGCCAGCAGTTTGACGCTGGGGAACACTGAAGCTTTCTTT; CDR3 protein: CASSLTLGNTEAFF
V gene: TRBV3-1/TRBV3-2; clone size: -; J gene: TRBJ2-3; D gene: -; CDR3 DNA: TGTGCCAGCAGCCAAGATCCAGATACGCAGTATTTT; CDR3 protein: CASSQDPDTQYF
V gene: TRBV6-4; clone size: once; J gene: TRBJ2-3; D gene: TRBD2; CDR3 DNA: TGTGCCAGCAGTGACTCAACTAGCGGGGACACAGATACGCAGTATTTT; CDR3 protein: CASSDSTSGDTDTQYF
V gene: TRBV19; clone size: -; J gene: TRBJ1-5; D gene: -; CDR3 DNA: TGTGCCAGTAGTACACAGGGATATCAGCCCCAGCATTTT; CDR3 protein: CASSTQGYQPQHF
V gene: TRBV5-1; clone size: -; J gene: TRBJ2-3; D gene: -; CDR3 DNA: TGCGCCAGCAGCTTGGTAATCGGGGGAGCAGATACGCAGTATTTT; CDR3 protein: CASSLVIGGADTQYF
V gene: TRBV7-3; clone size: -; J gene: TRBJ1-1; D gene: -; CDR3 DNA: TGTGCCAGCAGCCGTTCAGAGAACACTGAAGCTTTCTTT; CDR3 protein: CASSRSENTEAFF
V gene: TRBV7-2; clone size: -; J gene: TRBJ2-5; D gene: -; CDR3 DNA: TGTGCCAGCAGCTTGGCGAGGGACCAAGAGACCCAGTACTTC; CDR3 protein: CASSLARDQETQYF
V gene: TRBV6-5; clone size: -; J gene: TRBJ1-2; D gene: -; CDR3 DNA: TGTGCCAGCATAGGGACATTGGGAGGCTACACCTTC; CDR3 protein: CASIGTLGGYTF
V gene: TRBV18; clone size: -; J gene: TRBJ2-5; D gene: -; CDR3 DNA: TGTGCCAGCTCAGGCCTCCAAGAGACCCAGTACTTC; CDR3 protein: CASSGLQETQYF
V gene: TRBV6-1; clone size: once; J gene: TRBJ1-4; D gene: -; CDR3 DNA: TGTGCCAGCAGTGAGACTGTACTTCGGTCTAATGAAAAACTGTTTTTT; CDR3 protein: CASSETVLRSNEKLFF
V gene: TRBV11-2; clone size: -; J gene: TRBJ1-3; D gene: -; CDR3 DNA: TGTGCCAGCAGCTTCCAAGGGGTCCTCTCTGGAAACACCATATATTTT; CDR3 protein: CASSFQGVLSGNTIYF
V gene: TRBV28; clone size: -; J gene: TRBJ1-2; D gene: TRBD1; CDR3 DNA: TGTGCCAGCAGTTCCCGACAGGGGGCGCATGGCTACACCTTC; CDR3 protein: CASSSRQGAHGYTF
V gene: TRBV20-1; clone size: -; J gene: TRBJ2-2; D gene: -; CDR3 DNA: TGCAGTGCTAGTATTAGGACTAACACCGGGGAGCTGTTTTTT; CDR3 protein: CSASIRTNTGELFF
V gene: TRBV18; clone size: -; J gene: TRBJ1-1; D gene: -; CDR3 DNA: TGTGCCAGCTCACCACAGGGGGTGAACACTGAAGCTTTCTTT; CDR3 protein: CASSPQGVNTEAFF
V gene: TRBV6-6; clone size: -; J gene: TRBJ2-7; D gene: -; CDR3 DNA: TGTGCCAGCAGTTGGGGGATATCCTACGAGCAGTACTTC; CDR3 protein: CASSWGISYEQYF
V gene: TRBV27; clone size: -; J gene: TRBJ2-7; D gene: TRBD2; CDR3 DNA: TGTGCCAGCAGACTAGCGGGAGAATCCCACGAGCAGTACTTC; CDR3 protein: CASRLAGESHEQYF